This T cell receptor beta chain was identified during a study of shared clonotypes between healthy human individuals. The study's findings and limits: Compared with clonotypes that all four donors shared, non-shared clonotypes had lower generation probabilities.

Generated by immunoSEQ multiplex PCR, the TCRdb table keeps only in-frame clones and is missing some. The table has about 2.5 million clones, about 90% seen once. Donors had no recently reported acute infections or vaccinations and were HIV-negative. The V gene's germline CDR1 is SEHNR and CDR2 FQNEAQ (reference sequence). CDR3 size: 16 residues. Between the trimmed V and J ends, which lost 0 bases and 4 bases, there was a span of 16 bases. Of note for this clone: What it binds is not known.

The specimen sequenced was naive CD4+ T cells from PBMCs. Subset described: CD45RA+ positively selected. The V and J genes are TRBV7-9 and TRBJ2-7; perhaps TRBD1 as D (7 bases). This TCR came from a young man in good health. Some clones in this sample may be carry-over from other donors' samples. Here the CDR3 reads CASSLAWQGGRYEQYF. The CDR3 region has the DNA TGTGCCAGCAGCTTAGCGTGGCAGGGGGGTAGGTACGAGCAGTACTTC.